This is a list of T cell receptor beta chains from one sample in a study of blood T cell repertoires in COVID-19. Sequencing was performed with immunoSEQ multiplex PCR; in TCRdb, only in-frame clones are kept and a portion is missing. The sample records about 130,000 clones, about 81% being singletons. The sequencing input was peripheral blood. The receptor source for this set is a woman aged 45-65 years with acute or convalescent COVID-19. Both conserved end residues are trimmed from each CDR3. The order of the fields is CDR3 length, J gene, V gene, CDR3 protein.

12 | TRBJ2-7 | TRBV7-2 | ASSLAPGTYEQY
14 | TRBJ2-3 | TRBV15 | ATSRGTGSGTDTQY
11 | TRBJ1-3 | TRBV12-3/TRBV12-4 | ASSLTAGNTIY
15 | TRBJ2-7 | TRBV5-6 | ASSPNHRTGISYEQY
13 | TRBJ2-3 | TRBV7-9 | ASSQEGQSTDTQY
11 | TRBJ2-7 | TRBV19 | ASSMNSIYEQY
15 | TRBJ1-5 | TRBV27 | ASSQRPRSDSNQPQH
15 | TRBJ2-2 | TRBV2 | ASSEFSSGRNTGELF
15 | TRBJ2-1 | TRBV5-1 | ASSPGDVLAGGSEQF
11 | TRBJ1-1 | TRBV7-3 | ASSARGDTEAF
13 | TRBJ1-6 | TRBV3-1/TRBV3-2 | ASSQMGQGVLPLH
12 | TRBJ1-1 | TRBV28 | ASSLGGQHTEAF
15 | TRBJ2-2 | TRBV18 | ASSPRRDGDGTGELF
11 | TRBJ2-1 | TRBV7-9 | ASSPVAGGKQF
11 | TRBJ2-1 | TRBV19 | ASSGLLLNEQF
11 | TRBJ1-1 | TRBV11-3 | ASSPAAETEAF
13 | TRBJ1-5 | TRBV5-5 | ASSLVGGPNQPQH
12 | TRBJ2-1 | TRBV7-2 | ASSFPGLTNEQF
14 | TRBJ2-7 | TRBV7-8 | ASSLAGQGRSYEQY
10 | TRBJ2-1 | TRBV29-1 | SVIRGGDEQF
9 | TRBJ2-7 | TRBV2 | ASSRSYEQY
11 | TRBJ1-3 | TRBV6-1 | ASSDRDGNTIY
14 | TRBJ2-1 | TRBV7-2 | ASSLRAGAGDNEQF
12 | TRBJ1-3 | TRBV9 | ASSVGSAGNTIY
11 | TRBJ2-3 | TRBV6-5 | ATRDTGTDTQY
10 | TRBJ1-2 | TRBV7-5 | ARTKGARGYT
13 | TRBJ2-1 | TRBV28 | ASSFLAGGPNEQF
13 | TRBJ2-1 | TRBV2 | ASSERGFTYNEQF
13 | TRBJ2-7 | TRBV7-2 | ASSFVGGPSYEQY
17 | TRBJ1-4 | TRBV4-1 | ASSQGDRRLGATNEKLF
14 | TRBJ1-1 | TRBV7-9 | ASSLVDSYMNTEAF
11 | TRBJ2-7 | TRBV3-1/TRBV3-2 | ASSQEAPREQY
13 | TRBJ2-2 | TRBV15 | ATSKDRGNTGELF
13 | TRBJ2-3 | TRBV7-3 | ASSLAGASTDTQY
12 | TRBJ1-5 | TRBV6-1 | ASSEPGNNQPQH
15 | TRBJ2-1 | TRBV21-1 | ASSKVQRGPRRVEQF
13 | TRBJ2-1 | TRBV19 | ASSPYGGASNEQF
10 | TRBJ1-1 | TRBV7-9 | APRGHNTEAF
15 | TRBJ1-6 | TRBV30 | AWSVGQGVRRGSPLH
11 | TRBJ2-2 | TRBV29-1 | SVERDNTGELF
14 | TRBJ2-2 | TRBV15 | ATSRDWRGNTGELF
13 | TRBJ2-7 | TRBV3-1/TRBV3-2 | ASSPGTGSFYEQY
13 | TRBJ1-1 | TRBV9 | ASSSRGAMNTEAF
13 | TRBJ1-4 | TRBV6-5 | ASRGTAVTNEKLF
11 | TRBJ1-1 | TRBV11-3 | ASSLYGDTEAF
14 | TRBJ2-1 | TRBV6-2/TRBV6-3 | ASSYSWASGGNEQF
14 | TRBJ1-6 | TRBV5-5 | ASSLSPSSYNSPLH
10 | TRBJ2-7 | TRBV3-1/TRBV3-2 | ASSQAHYEQY
11 | TRBJ2-7 | TRBV11-2 | ASSSTSGFEQY
11 | TRBJ1-1 | TRBV27 | ASFDRGKAEAF
13 | TRBJ2-1 | TRBV6-5 | ASSHRRGAYNEQF
12 | TRBJ1-2 | TRBV7-9 | ASSLTLEGSGYT